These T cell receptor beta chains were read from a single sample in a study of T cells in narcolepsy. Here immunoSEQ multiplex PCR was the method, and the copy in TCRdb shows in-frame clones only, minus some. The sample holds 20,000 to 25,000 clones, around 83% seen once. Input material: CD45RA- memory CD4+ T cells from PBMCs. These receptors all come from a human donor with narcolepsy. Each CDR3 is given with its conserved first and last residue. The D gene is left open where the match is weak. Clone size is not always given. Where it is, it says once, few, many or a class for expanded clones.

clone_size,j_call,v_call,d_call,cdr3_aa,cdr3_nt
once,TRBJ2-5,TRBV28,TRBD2,CASSPMTSGEETQYF,TGTGCCAGCAGTCCCATGACTAGCGGGGAAGAGACCCAGTACTTC
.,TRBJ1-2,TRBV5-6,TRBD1,CASLRQGSNYGYTF,TGTGCCAGCCTGAGACAGGGCTCGAACTATGGCTACACCTTC
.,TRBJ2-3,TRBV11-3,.,CASSLMGGSTDTQYF,TGTGCCAGCAGCTTAATGGGCGGGAGCACAGATACGCAGTATTTT
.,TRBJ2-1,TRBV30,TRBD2,CAWSPVAGYNEQFF,TGTGCCTGGAGTCCAGTAGCGGGCTACAATGAGCAGTTCTTC
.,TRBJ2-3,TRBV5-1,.,CASSSDRTGTDTQYF,TGCGCCAGCAGCTCCGATCGGACAGGCACAGATACGCAGTATTTT
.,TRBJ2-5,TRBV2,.,CASSEESWQRRETQYF,TGTGCCAGCAGTGAAGAATCGTGGCAACGGAGGGAGACCCAGTACTTC
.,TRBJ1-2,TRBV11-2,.,CASSLALNYGYTF,TGTGCCAGCAGCTTGGCTCTTAACTATGGCTACACCTTC
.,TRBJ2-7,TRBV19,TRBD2,CASRDSPGRGSSYEQYF,TGTGCCAGTAGGGATAGCCCTGGTCGCGGGAGCTCCTACGAGCAGTACTTC
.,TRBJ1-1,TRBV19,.,CASSIRQTNTEAFF,TGTGCCAGTAGTATCCGACAGACGAACACTGAAGCTTTCTTT
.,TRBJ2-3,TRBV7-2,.,CASSFGGSTDTQYF,TGTGCCAGCAGCTTTGGGGGGAGCACAGATACGCAGTATTTT
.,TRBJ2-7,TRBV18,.,CASSRITGDGQYF,TGTGCCAGCTCACGCATAACAGGAGACGGGCAGTACTTC
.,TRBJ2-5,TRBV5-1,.,CASSPKAGRETQYF,TGCGCCAGCAGTCCAAAGGCAGGGCGGGAGACCCAGTACTTC
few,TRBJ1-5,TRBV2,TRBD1,CASSQDRGRGQPQHF,TGTGCCAGCAGCCAAGACAGGGGGCGGGGTCAGCCCCAGCATTTT
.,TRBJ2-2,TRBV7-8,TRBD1,CASSLWTGYTGELFF,TGTGCCAGCAGCCTGTGGACAGGCTACACCGGGGAGCTGTTTTTT
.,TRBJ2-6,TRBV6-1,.,CASKRGSSGANVLTF,TGTGCCAGCAAACGGGGGAGCTCTGGGGCCAACGTCCTGACTTTC
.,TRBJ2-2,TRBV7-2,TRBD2,CASSLGGQSGRGAGELFF,TGTGCCAGCAGCTTAGGAGGGCAGAGCGGGAGGGGGGCCGGGGAGCTGTTTTTT
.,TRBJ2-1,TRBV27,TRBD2,CASSTPGLAGFRSSYNEQFF,TGTGCCAGCAGTACCCCGGGACTAGCGGGTTTTCGGAGCTCCTACAATGAGCAGTTCTTC
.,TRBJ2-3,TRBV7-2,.,CASSLEPSATDTQYF,TGTGCCAGCAGCTTAGAGCCTAGCGCCACAGATACGCAGTATTTT
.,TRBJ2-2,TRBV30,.,CAWSAQSLAYGELFF,TGTGCCTGGAGTGCACAATCATTAGCCTACGGGGAGCTGTTTTTT
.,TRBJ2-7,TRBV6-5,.,CASSVTAESYEQYF,TGTGCCAGCAGCGTTACAGCGGAATCCTACGAGCAGTACTTC
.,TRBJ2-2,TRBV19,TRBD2,CASSKLAGRNTGELFF,TGTGCCAGTAGCAAACTAGCGGGTCGAAACACCGGGGAGCTGTTTTTT
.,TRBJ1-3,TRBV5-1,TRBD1,CASSPGQDPGNTIYF,TGCGCCAGCAGCCCGGGACAGGATCCTGGAAACACCATATATTTT
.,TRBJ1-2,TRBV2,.,CASRKDGNIDGYTF,TGTGCCAGCAGGAAGGACGGGAACATTGATGGCTACACCTTC
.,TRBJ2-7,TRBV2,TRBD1,CASRRMTGNSYEQYF,TGTGCCAGCAGGAGGATGACAGGGAACTCCTACGAGCAGTACTTC
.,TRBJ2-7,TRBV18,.,CASSPGATSYEQYF,TGTGCCAGCTCACCAGGGGCCACCTCCTACGAGCAGTACTTC
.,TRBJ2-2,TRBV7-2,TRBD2,CASSRGSTGVTGELFF,TGTGCCAGCAGCCGCGGGAGCACGGGGGTCACCGGGGAGCTGTTTTTT
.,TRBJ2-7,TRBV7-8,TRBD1,CASSQRQGQYF,TGTGCCAGCAGTCAACGACAGGGGCAGTACTTC
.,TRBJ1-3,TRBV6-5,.,CASRPGTPPGNTIYF,TGTGCCAGCAGACCCGGGACACCACCTGGAAACACCATATATTTT
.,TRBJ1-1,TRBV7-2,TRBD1,CASSLQGARTEAFF,TGTGCCAGCAGCTTACAGGGGGCGCGGACTGAAGCTTTCTTT
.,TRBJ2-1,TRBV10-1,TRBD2,CASSAFPYIRTSGVAYNEQFF,TGCGCCAGCAGTGCCTTCCCATATATTCGGACTAGCGGGGTTGCCTACAATGAGCAGTTCTTC
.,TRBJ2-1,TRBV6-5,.,CASTGTPHNEQFF,TGTGCCAGCACAGGGACACCCCACAATGAGCAGTTCTTC
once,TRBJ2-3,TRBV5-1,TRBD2,CASSSETSGSSNTQYF,TGCGCCAGCAGCTCGGAGACTAGCGGGAGTTCGAATACGCAGTATTTT
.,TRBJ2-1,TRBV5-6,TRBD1,CASSRTGQGTGNEQFF,TGTGCCAGCAGCCGGACGGGACAGGGGACGGGGAATGAGCAGTTCTTC
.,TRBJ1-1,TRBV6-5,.,CASYRDTHTEAFF,TGTGCCAGCTATCGAGACACCCACACTGAAGCTTTCTTT
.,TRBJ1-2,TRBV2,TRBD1,CASSEWVLAGGGGYTF,TGTGCCAGCAGTGAATGGGTGTTGGCAGGGGGTGGTGGCTACACCTTC
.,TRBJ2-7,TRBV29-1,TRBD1,CSAQPGQGAAEQYF,TGCAGCGCGCAACCGGGACAGGGGGCCGCGGAGCAGTACTTC
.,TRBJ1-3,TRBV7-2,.,CASSFESSGNTIYF,TGTGCCAGCAGCTTCGAGAGCTCTGGAAACACCATATATTTT
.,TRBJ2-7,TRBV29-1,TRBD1,CSVGGTGGREQYF,TGCAGCGTTGGGGGGACAGGGGGACGAGAGCAGTACTTC
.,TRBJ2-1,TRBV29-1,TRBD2,CSAVLGTSGLNEQFF,TGCAGCGCGGTCCTTGGGACTAGCGGTTTAAATGAGCAGTTCTTC
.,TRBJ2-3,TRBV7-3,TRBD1,CASSPGQVTDTQYF,TGTGCCAGCAGCCCGGGACAGGTCACAGATACGCAGTATTTT
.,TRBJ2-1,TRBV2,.,CASSETRGANEQFF,TGTGCCAGCAGTGAAACCAGGGGGGCGAATGAGCAGTTCTTC
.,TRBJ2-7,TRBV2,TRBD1,CASSQGGQGYEQYF,TGTGCCAGCAGTCAAGGGGGACAGGGTTACGAGCAGTACTTC
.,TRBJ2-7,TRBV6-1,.,CASSVAVSYEQYF,TGTGCCAGCAGTGTTGCGGTGTCCTACGAGCAGTACTTC
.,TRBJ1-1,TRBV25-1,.,CASTGSMNTEAFF,TGTGCCAGCACAGGATCAATGAACACTGAAGCTTTCTTT
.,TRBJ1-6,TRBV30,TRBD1,CAWSLGQGNSPLHF,TGTGCCTGGAGTCTAGGACAGGGAAATTCACCCCTCCACTTT
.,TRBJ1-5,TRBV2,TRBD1,CASSDIRGTVFNQPQHF,TGTGCCAGCAGTGATATTCGCGGGACAGTTTTCAATCAGCCCCAGCATTTT
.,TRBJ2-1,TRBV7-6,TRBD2,CASSGGSGSSYNEQFF,TGTGCCAGCAGCGGGGGCAGCGGGAGCTCCTACAATGAGCAGTTCTTC
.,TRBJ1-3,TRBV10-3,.,CATDRGNTIYF,TGTGCCACCGACAGGGGAAACACCATATATTTT